This T cell receptor beta chain was identified during a study of shared clonotypes between healthy human individuals. The study's findings and limits: It was the few donors that limited the genetic and exposure-history diversity represented.

On this clone itself: Its antigen remains unidentified.

This CDR3 is 19 amino acids long. Germline V gene data show CDR1 as MDHEN and CDR2 as SYDVKM. Losses at the gene ends were 2 bases for V and 3 bases for J; bases not matched to a gene: 14. Profiling relied on immunoSEQ multiplex PCR, and the TCRdb table lists in-frame clones only, not all of them. The profile shows under 1,900,000 clones, around 98.5% of them singletons. Only Caucasian adults living in Nashville, Tennessee served as donors. CD4+ cells were split into CD45RA+ naive and CD45RA-negative memory subsets. The material sequenced was naive CD4+ T cells sorted from blood. Subset in this sample: CD45RA+ positively selected. The clonotype originates from a man aged 30 to 45 in good health. V and J are TRBV28 and TRBJ2-3; 10 bases match TRBD2. The CDR3: CASSLGLAGVRSGTDTQYF. DNA of the CDR3: TGTGCCAGCAGTTTAGGTCTAGCGGGAGTCCGTAGCGGGACAGATACGCAGTATTTT.